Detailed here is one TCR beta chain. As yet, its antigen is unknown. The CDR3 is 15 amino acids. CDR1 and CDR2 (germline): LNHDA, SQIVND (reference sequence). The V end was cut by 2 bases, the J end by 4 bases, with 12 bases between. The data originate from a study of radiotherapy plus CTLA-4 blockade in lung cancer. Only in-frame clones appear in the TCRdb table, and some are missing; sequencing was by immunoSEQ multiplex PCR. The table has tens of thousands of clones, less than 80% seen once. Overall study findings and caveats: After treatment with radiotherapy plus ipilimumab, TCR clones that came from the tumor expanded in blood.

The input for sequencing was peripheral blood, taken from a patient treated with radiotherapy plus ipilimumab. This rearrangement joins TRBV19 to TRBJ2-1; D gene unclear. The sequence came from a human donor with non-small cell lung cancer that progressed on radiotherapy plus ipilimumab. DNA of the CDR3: TGTGCCAGTAGTATATCGGTCAGTTATTACAATGAGCAGTTCTTC. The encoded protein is CASSISVSYYNEQFF.